The clone carrying this T cell receptor beta chain has more than one count but fewer than ten. The source of the sample is a study of CD8+ T cells in alopecia areata. The treatment was: oral pan-JAK inhibitor, 5-10 mg twice daily. In each case, RNA was isolated and then reverse transcribed into cDNA as the sequencing template. The data were produced by immunoSEQ multiplex PCR, yet TCRdb's version contains in-frame clones alone and is incomplete. The table shows 150,000 to 200,000 clones, with under 60% occurring only once. The CDR3 covers 16 residues. V was shortened by 2 bases and J by 1 base, with 15 bases between the two germline ends. Germline V gene data show CDR1 as SGHRS and CDR2 as YFSETQ.

The clonotype comes from a human donor with alopecia areata. The starting material was CD8+ T cells sorted from blood, obtained at week 24, from a patient treated with tofacitinib. The V gene is TRBV5-1, the J gene TRBJ1-1, with a possible D match to TRBD1 (6 bases). The CDR3 loop reads CASSFLQDSPNTEAFF. The DNA of the CDR3 is TGCGCCAGCAGCTTTCTCCAGGACAGCCCGAACACTGAAGCTTTCTTT. Looking up the rest from reference TRBV5-1 and TRBJ1-1 gives the full variable domain: KAGVTQTPRYLIKTRGQQVTLSCSPISGHRSVSWYQQTPGQGLQFLFEYFSETQRNKGNFPGRFSGRQFSNSRSEMNVSTLELGDSALYLCASSFLQDSPNTEAFFGQGTRLTVV.